The following is a T cell receptor (beta chain) sequence with its context. This table comes from immunoSEQ multiplex PCR, and its TCRdb copy is limited to in-frame clones, with some not included. The sample yields about 46,000 clones, about 90% seen once. This entry is derived from a study of OX40 agonist ivuxolimab in advanced cancers. From germline, CDR1 is KGHSY and CDR2 FQNENV. Trimming took 2 bases from V and 3 from J; bases not matched to a gene: 3. This CDR3 is built from 15 residues. The sample consisted of CD4+ or CD8+ T cells sorted from blood, taken in a trial of the OX40 agonist ivuxolimab. This receptor was taken from an adult with an advanced solid tumor such as melanoma, head and neck, liver or kidney cancer. V usage is TRBV16 and J usage is TRBJ2-2; TRBD2 aligns across 7 bases. The CDR3 spells CASSQNRGDTGELFF. The CDR3 bases are TGTGCCAGCAGCCAAAATCGGGGGGACACCGGGGAGCTGTTTTTT.